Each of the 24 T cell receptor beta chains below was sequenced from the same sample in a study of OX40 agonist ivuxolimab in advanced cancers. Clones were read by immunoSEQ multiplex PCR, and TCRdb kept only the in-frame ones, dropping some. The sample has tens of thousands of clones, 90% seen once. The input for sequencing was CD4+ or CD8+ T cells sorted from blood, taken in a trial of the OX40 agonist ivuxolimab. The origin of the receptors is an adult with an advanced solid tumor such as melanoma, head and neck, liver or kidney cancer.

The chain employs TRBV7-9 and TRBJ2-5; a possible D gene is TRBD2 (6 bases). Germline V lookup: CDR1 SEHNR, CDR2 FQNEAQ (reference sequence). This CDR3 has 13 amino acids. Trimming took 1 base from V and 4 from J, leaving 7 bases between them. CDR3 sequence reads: CASSLVGGETQYF. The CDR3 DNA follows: TGTGCCAGCAGCTTAGTGGGAGGAGAGACCCAGTACTTC.

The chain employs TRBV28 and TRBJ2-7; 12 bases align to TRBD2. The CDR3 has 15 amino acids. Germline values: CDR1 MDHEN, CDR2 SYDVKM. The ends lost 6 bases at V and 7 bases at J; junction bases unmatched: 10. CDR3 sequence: CASSPATSGSREQYF. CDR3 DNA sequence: TGTGCCAGCAGCCCAGCGACTAGCGGGAGTAGAGAGCAGTACTTC. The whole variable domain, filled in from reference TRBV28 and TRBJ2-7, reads DVKVTQSSRYLVKRTGEKVFLECVQDMDHENMFWYRQDPGLGLRLIYFSYDVKMKEKGDIPEGYSVSREKKERFSLILESASTNQTSMYLCASSPATSGSREQYFGPGTRLTVT.

The CDR3 DNA is TGTGCCACCAGCAGAGGCAGAGGGCCTGCGGTAGAGACCCAGTACTTC. Amino acid sequence: CATSRGRGPAVETQYF. This chain links TRBV15 with TRBJ2-5, with D possibly matching TRBD2 (5 bases). V lost 1 base, J lost 4 bases, and 16 bases lay in between. The CDR3 is 16 amino acids. The germline gives CDR1 LNHNV, CDR2 YYDKDF (reference sequence).

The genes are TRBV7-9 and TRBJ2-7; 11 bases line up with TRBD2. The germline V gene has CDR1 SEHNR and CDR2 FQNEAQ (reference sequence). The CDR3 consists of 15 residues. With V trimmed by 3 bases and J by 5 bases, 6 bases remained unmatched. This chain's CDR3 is CASSFLAGGIDEQYF. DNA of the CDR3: TGTGCCAGCAGCTTTTTAGCGGGAGGGATCGACGAGCAGTACTTC.

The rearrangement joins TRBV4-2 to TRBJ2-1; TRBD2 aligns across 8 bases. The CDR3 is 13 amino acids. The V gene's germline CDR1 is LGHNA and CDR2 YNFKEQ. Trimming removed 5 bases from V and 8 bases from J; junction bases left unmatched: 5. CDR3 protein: CASSSQAGDEQFF. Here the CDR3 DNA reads TGTGCCAGCAGCTCTCAAGCGGGAGATGAGCAGTTCTTC.

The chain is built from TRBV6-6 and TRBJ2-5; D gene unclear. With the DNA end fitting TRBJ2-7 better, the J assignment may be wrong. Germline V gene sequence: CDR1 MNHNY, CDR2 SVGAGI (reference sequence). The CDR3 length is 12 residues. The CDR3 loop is CASSLQGNEQYF. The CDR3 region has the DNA TGTGCCAGCAGCCTCCAAGGGAACGAGCAGTACTTC.

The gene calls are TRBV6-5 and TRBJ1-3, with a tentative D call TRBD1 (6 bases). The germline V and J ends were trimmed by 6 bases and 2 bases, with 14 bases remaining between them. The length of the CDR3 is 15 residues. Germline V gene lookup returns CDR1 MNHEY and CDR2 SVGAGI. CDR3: CASSSGAGAGNTIYF. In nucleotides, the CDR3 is TGTGCCAGCAGCTCAGGGGCAGGTGCTGGAAACACCATATATTTT.

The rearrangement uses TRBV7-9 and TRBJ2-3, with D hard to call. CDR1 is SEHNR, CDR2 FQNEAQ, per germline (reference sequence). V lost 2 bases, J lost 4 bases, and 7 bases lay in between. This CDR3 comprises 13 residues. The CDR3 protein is CASSLTSPDTQYF. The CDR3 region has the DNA TGTGCCAGCAGCTTAACTTCGCCAGATACGCAGTATTTT.

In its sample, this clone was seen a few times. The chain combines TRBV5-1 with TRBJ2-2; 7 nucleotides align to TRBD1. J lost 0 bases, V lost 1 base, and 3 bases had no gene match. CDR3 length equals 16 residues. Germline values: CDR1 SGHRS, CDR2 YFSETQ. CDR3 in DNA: TGCGCCAGCAGCTTGATGGGACAGTCGAACACCGGGGAGCTGTTTTTT. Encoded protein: CASSLMGQSNTGELFF.

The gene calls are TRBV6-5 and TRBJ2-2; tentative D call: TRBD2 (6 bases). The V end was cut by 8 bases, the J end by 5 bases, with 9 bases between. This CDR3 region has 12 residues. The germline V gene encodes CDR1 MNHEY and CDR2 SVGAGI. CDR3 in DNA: TGTGCCAGCGTCCGGGAGACCGGGGAGCTGTTTTTT. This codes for CASVRETGELFF.

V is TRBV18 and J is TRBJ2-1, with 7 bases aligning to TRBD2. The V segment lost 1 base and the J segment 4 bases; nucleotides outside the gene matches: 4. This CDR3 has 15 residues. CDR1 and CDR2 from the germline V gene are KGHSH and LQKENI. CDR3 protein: CASSPLRETYNEQFF. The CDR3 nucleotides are TGTGCCAGCTCACCACTGCGGGAGACATACAATGAGCAGTTCTTC.

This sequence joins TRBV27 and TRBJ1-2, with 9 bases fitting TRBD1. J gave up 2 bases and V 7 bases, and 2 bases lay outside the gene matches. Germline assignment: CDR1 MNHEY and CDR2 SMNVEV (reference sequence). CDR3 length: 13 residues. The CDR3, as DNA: TGTGCCAGCAAACAGGGGGCCAACTATGGCTACACCTTC. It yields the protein CASKQGANYGYTF.

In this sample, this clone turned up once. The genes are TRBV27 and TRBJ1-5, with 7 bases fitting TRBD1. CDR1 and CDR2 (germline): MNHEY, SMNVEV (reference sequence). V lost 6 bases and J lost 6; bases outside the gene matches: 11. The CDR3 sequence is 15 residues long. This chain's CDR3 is CASRPSDRSSQPQHF. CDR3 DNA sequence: TGTGCCAGCAGACCGTCGGACAGGTCCTCTCAGCCCCAGCATTTT.

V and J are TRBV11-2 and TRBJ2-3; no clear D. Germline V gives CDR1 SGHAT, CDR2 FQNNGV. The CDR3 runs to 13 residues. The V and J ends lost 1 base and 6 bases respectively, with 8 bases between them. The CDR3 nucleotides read TGTGCCAGCAGCTTAGTGATTGGGGATACGCAGTATTTT. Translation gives CASSLVIGDTQYF.

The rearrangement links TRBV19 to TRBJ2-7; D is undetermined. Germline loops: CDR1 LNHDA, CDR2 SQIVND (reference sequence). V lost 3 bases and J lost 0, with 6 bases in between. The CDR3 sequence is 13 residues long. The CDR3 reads CASSMIYSYEQYF. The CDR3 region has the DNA TGTGCCAGTAGTATGATCTACTCCTACGAGCAGTACTTC.

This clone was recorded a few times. In DNA form, the CDR3 reads TGTGCCAGCAACACGGGACAGGACTATGGCTACACCTTC. Protein sequence: CASNTGQDYGYTF. This chain connects TRBV6-5 to TRBJ1-2; 8 nucleotides match TRBD1. V lost 7 bases, J lost 3 bases, and 4 bases stayed unmatched. This CDR3 region has 13 residues. CDR1 and CDR2 (germline): MNHEY, SVGAGI.

The CDR3 is CASSHHPQGLAGANGELFF. CDR3 DNA: TGTGCCAGCAGCCACCACCCTCAGGGGCTAGCGGGAGCGAACGGGGAGCTGTTTTTT. The chain combines TRBV4-2 with TRBJ2-2; TRBD2 matches at 10 bases. CDR1 LGHNA and CDR2 YNFKEQ come from the germline V gene. CDR3 size: 19 residues. The ends lost 3 bases at V and 7 bases at J; junction bases unmatched: 17.

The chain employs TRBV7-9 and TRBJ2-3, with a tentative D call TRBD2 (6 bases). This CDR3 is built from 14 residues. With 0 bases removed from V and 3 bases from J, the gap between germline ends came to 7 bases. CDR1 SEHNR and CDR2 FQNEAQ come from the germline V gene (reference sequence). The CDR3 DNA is TGTGCCAGCAGCTTAGCGCGGGGTACAGATACGCAGTATTTT. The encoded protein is CASSLARGTDTQYF.

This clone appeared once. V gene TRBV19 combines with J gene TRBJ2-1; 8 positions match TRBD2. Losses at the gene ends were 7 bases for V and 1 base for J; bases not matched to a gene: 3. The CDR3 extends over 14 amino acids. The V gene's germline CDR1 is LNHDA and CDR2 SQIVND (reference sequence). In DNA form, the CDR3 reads TGTGCCAGTAAAGCGGGAGTGTCCTACAATGAGCAGTTCTTC. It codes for CASKAGVSYNEQFF.

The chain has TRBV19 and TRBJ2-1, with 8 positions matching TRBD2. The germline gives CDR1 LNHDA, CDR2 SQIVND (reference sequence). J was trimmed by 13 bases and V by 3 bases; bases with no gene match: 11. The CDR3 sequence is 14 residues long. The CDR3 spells CASSIREGYGGQFF. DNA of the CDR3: TGTGCCAGTAGTATCCGGGAGGGATATGGTGGACAGTTCTTC.

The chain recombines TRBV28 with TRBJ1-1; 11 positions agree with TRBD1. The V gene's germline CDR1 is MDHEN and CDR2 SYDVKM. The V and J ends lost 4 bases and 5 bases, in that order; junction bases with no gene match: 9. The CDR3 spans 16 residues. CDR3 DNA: TGTGCCAGCAGTTCGTGGACAGGGGGCGATGGGACTGAAGCTTTCTTT. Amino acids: CASSSWTGGDGTEAFF.

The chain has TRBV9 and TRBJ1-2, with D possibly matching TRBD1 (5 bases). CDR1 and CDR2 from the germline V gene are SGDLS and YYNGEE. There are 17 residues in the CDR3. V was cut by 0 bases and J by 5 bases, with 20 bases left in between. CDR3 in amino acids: CASSVEEGRGFPYGYTF. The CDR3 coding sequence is TGTGCCAGCAGCGTAGAGGAGGGGAGAGGTTTTCCGTATGGCTACACCTTC. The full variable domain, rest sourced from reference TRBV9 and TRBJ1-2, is DSGVTQTPKHLITATGQRVTLRCSPRSGDLSVYWYQQSLDQGLQFLIQYYNGEERAKGNILERFSAQQFPDLHSELNLSSLELGDSALYFCASSVEEGRGFPYGYTFGSGTRLTVV.

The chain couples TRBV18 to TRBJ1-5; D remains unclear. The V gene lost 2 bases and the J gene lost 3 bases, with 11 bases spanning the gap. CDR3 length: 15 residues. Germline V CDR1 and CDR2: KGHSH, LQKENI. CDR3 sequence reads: CASSPIGRYNQPQHF. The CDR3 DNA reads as TGTGCCAGCTCACCAATTGGACGGTACAATCAGCCCCAGCATTTT.

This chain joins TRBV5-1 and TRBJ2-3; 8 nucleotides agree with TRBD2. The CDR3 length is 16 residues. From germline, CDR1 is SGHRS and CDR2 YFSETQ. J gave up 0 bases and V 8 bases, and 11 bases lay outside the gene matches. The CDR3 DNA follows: TGCGCCAGTACGAACTTAGCGGGGACTAGCACAGATACGCAGTATTTT. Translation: CASTNLAGTSTDTQYF. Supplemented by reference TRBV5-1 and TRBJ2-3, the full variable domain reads KAGVTQTPRYLIKTRGQQVTLSCSPISGHRSVSWYQQTPGQGLQFLFEYFSETQRNKGNFPGRFSGRQFSNSRSEMNVSTLELGDSALYLCASTNLAGTSTDTQYFGPGTRLTVL.